This TCR beta chain came from a study of cytomegalovirus exposure and HLA in healthy donors. From germline, CDR1 is MNHEY and CDR2 SVGAGI. V was pared by 0 bases and J by 8 bases, with 8 bases of the junction left unmatched. The length of the CDR3 is 15 residues. To note about this clone: Other DNA sequences of this sample code for an identical CDR3.

The PCR was carried out with 60 Vbeta primers and 13 Jbeta primers. Libraries were prepared by immunoSEQ multiplex PCR; TCRdb keeps only in-frame clonotypes and omits some of them. The sample gives 250,000 to 300,000 clones, almost 85% of which show up once; 2% to 2.5% is in the top ten. V and J are TRBV6-5 and TRBJ2-5; 8 nucleotides align to TRBD2. The specimen was PBMCs. This TCR came from a woman in her forties in good health and CMV-seropositive. CDR3 residues: CASSYSGLGGETQYF. The CDR3 DNA sequence: TGTGCCAGCAGTTACTCGGGACTAGGTGGGGAAACCCAGTACTTC.